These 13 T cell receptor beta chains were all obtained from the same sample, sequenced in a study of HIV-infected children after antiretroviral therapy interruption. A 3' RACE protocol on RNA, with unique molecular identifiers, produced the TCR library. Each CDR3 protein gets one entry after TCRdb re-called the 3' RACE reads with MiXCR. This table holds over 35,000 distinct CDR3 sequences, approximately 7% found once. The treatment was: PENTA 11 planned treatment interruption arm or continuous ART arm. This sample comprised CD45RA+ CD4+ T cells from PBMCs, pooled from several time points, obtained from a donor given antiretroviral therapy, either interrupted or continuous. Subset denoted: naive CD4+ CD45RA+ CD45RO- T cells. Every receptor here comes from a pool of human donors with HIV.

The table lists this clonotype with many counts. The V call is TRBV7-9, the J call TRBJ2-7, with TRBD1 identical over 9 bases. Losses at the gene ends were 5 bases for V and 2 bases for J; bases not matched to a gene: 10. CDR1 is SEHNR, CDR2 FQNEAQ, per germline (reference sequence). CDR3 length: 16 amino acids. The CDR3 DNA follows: TGTGCCAGCAGCATAGGACAGGGGACGACGCCCTACGAGCAGTACTTC. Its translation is CASSIGQGTTPYEQYF.

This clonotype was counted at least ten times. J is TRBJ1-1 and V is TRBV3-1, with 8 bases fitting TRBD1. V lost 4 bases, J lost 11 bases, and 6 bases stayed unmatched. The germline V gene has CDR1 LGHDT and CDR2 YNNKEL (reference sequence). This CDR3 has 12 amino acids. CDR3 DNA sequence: TGTGCCAGCAGCCGCCAAGACAGGGGTGCTTTCTTT. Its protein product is CASSRQDRGAFF.

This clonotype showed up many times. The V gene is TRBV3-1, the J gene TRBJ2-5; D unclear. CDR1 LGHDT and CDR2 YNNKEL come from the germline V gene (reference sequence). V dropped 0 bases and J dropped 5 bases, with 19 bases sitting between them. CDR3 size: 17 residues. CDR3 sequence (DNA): TGTGCCAGCAGCCAAGATCTTGGACGTAAAAAGGTGGAGACCCAGTACTTC. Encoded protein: CASSQDLGRKKVETQYF.

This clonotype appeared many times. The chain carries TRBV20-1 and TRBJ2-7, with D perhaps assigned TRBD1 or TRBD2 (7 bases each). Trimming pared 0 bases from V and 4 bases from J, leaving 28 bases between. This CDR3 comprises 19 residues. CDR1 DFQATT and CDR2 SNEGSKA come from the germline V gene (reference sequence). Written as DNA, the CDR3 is TGCAGTGCTAGAGATCGATACAGGGGATGGCCTAGCGGAATTTACGAGCAGTACTTC. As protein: CSARDRYRGWPSGIYEQYF.

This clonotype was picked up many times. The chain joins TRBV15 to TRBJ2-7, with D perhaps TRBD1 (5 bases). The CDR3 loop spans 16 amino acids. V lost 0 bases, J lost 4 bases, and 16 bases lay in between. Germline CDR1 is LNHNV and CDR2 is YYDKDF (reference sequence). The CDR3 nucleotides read TGTGCCACCAGCAGAGATCCCGCAGGGTCGTATTACGAGCAGTACTTC. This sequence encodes CATSRDPAGSYYEQYF.

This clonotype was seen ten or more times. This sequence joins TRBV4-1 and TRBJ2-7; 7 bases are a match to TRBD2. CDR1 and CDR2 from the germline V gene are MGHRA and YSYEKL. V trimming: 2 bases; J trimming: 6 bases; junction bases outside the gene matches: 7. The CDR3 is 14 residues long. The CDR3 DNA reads TGCGCCAGCAGCCAAAGGACTAGTTGGGGCGAGCAGTACTTC. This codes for CASSQRTSWGEQYF.

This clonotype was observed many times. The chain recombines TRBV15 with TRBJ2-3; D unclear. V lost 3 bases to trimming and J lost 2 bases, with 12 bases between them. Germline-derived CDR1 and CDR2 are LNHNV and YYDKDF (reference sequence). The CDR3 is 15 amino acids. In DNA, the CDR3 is TGTGCCACCAGCAGGGCACAGCTCCTCACAGATACGCAGTATTTT. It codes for CATSRAQLLTDTQYF.

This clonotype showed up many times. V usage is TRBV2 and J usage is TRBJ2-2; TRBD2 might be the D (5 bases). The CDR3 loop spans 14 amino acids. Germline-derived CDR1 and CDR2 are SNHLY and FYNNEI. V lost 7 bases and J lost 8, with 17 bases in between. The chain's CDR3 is CASTKGWSGGELFF. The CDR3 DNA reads TGTGCCAGCACCAAAGGGTGGAGCGGTGGGGAGCTGTTTTTT. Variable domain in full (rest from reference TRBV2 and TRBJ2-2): EPEVTQTPSHQVTQMGQEVILRCVPISNHLYFYWYRQILGQKVEFLVSFYNNEISEKSEIFDDQFSVERPDGSNFTLKIRSTKLEDSAMYFCASTKGWSGGELFFGEGSRLTVL.

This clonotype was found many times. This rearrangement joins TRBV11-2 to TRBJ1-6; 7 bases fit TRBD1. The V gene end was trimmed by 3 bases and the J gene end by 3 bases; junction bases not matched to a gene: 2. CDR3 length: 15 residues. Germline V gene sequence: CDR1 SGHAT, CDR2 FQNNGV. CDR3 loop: CASSLDRNYNSPLHF. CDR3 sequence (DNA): TGTGCCAGCAGCTTGGACAGGAACTATAATTCACCCCTCCACTTT.

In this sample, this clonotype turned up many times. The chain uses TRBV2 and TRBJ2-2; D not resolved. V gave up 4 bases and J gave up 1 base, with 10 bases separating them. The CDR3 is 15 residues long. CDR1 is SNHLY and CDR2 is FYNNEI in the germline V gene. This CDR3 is CASSVVFRNTGELFF. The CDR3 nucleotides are TGTGCCAGCAGTGTAGTCTTCCGGAACACCGGGGAGCTGTTTTTT.

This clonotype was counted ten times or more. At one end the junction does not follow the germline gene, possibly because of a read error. The CDR3 DNA sequence: TGTGCCAGCAGTGATGGGGGGAGTCAAAACACCTTGTACTTT. It codes for CASSDGGSQNTLYF. The rearrangement uses TRBV6-6 and TRBJ2-4; possibly TRBD2 for D (6 bases). Germline loops: CDR1 MNHNY, CDR2 SVGAGI (reference sequence). The CDR3 is 14 residues long.

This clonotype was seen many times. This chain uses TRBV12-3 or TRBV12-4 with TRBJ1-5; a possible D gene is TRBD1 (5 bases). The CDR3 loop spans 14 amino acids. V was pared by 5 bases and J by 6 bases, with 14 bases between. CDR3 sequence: CASSPPGRGQPQHF. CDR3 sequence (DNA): TGTGCCAGCAGTCCCCCCGGGAGGGGTCAGCCCCAGCATTTT.

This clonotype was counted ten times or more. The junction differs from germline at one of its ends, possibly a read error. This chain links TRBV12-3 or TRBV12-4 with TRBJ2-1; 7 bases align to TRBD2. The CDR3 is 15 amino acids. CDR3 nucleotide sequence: TGTGCAAGCAGCTGGGACTGGGGGGACTATGCTGAGCAGTTCTTC. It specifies CASSWDWGDYAEQFF.